These 26 T cell receptor beta chains share one sample of origin, sequenced in a study of regulatory T cells in long-lasting Graves disease. As for time point: newly diagnosed GD, antithyroid drugs for less than 3 months. Preparation of the TCR library used RNA extracted from PBMCs. HTBI primers from iRepertoire and Arm-PCR of CDR3 regions yielded the TCR beta libraries. Each CDR3 protein gets one entry after TCRdb re-called the multiplex PCR reads with MiXCR. Of about 470,000 distinct CDR3 sequences detected, under 15% appear once; the ten largest clones hold around 17%. These data also featured in a second study, about T cells in Graves' hyperthyroidism and ophthalmopathy.

The source material was peripheral blood mononuclear cells (PBMCs), sampled at new diagnosis, from a patient treated with antithyroid drugs. These receptors originate from a woman aged 25 to 39 with Graves disease.

Ten or more counts support this clonotype. The genes are TRBV9 and TRBJ2-1; D is perhaps TRBD2 (6 bases). V dropped 0 bases and J dropped 4 bases, with 11 bases sitting between them. Germline-derived CDR1 and CDR2 are SGDLS and YYNGEE. The length of the CDR3 is 15 residues. CDR3 DNA sequence: TGTGCCAGCAGCGTAGGGCTAGCGAAATACAATGAGCAGTTCTTC. Its protein product is CASSVGLAKYNEQFF. Combining the CDR3 with reference TRBV9 and TRBJ2-1 gives the whole variable domain DSGVTQTPKHLITATGQRVTLRCSPRSGDLSVYWYQQSLDQGLQFLIQYYNGEERAKGNILERFSAQQFPDLHSELNLSSLELGDSALYFCASSVGLAKYNEQFFGPGTRLTVL.

This chain joins TRBV9 and TRBJ2-5, with D possibly called TRBD1 or TRBD2 (6 bases each). Trimming removed 4 bases from V and 1 base from J, with 14 bases in between. This CDR3 is 15 amino acids long. CDR1 and CDR2 from the germline V gene are SGDLS and YYNGEE. In nucleotides, the CDR3 is TGTGCCAGCAGCCCCTCTACGGGGGCCCAAGAGACCCAGTACTTC. This gives the protein CASSPSTGAQETQYF.

V usage is TRBV28 and J usage is TRBJ2-3, with TRBD1 identical over 10 bases. In germline, CDR1 is MDHEN, CDR2 SYDVKM. There are 15 residues in the CDR3. V lost 4 bases to trimming and J lost 2 bases; unmatched junction nucleotides: 3. Here the CDR3 DNA reads TGTGCCAGCAGTTCCGGGACAGGGGTCACAGATACGCAGTATTTT. It is translated as CASSSGTGVTDTQYF.

The chain employs TRBV20-1 and TRBJ2-1, with 10 bases that match TRBD2. The CDR3 totals 16 residues. CDR1 and CDR2 from the germline V gene are DFQATT and SNEGSKA (reference sequence). J lost 7 bases, V lost 5 bases, and 14 bases had no gene match. CDR3 amino acids: CSALFSGRKVGNEQFF. DNA of the CDR3: TGCAGTGCTTTATTTAGCGGGAGGAAAGTGGGAAATGAGCAGTTCTTC.

The gene calls are TRBV24-1 and TRBJ2-1; D unclear. The CDR3 loop spans 12 amino acids. Germline V CDR1 and CDR2: KGHDR, SFDVKD. The V gene lost 2 bases and the J gene lost 10 bases, with 8 bases spanning the gap. This CDR3 is CATSDSLPEQFF. The CDR3 nucleotides are TGTGCCACCAGTGATTCTCTTCCCGAGCAGTTCTTC.

This clonotype was observed at least ten times. The V and J genes are TRBV6-1 and TRBJ2-5, with TRBD2 matching over 8 bases. Trimming at V came to 7 bases and at J to 7 bases, leaving 14 bases not matched to a gene. This CDR3 contains 15 residues. Germline CDR1 and CDR2: MNHNS and SASEGT. The CDR3 DNA sequence: TGTGCCAGCACGAGTTCGAGCGGGGGTCCGGGGACCCAGTACTTC. It is translated as CASTSSSGGPGTQYF.

The sample holds many counts of this clonotype. The gene calls are TRBV30 and TRBJ2-1; D gene ambiguous. V was shortened by 0 bases and J by 8 bases, with 14 bases between the two germline ends. Germline V gene sequence: CDR1 GTSNPN, CDR2 SVGIG (reference sequence). CDR3 length equals 14 residues. CDR3 DNA sequence: TGTGCCTGGAGTGTCCGCCGGGTTTTGTATGAGCAGTTCTTC. This sequence encodes CAWSVRRVLYEQFF.

This clonotype was counted at least ten times. This rearrangement joins TRBV12-3 or TRBV12-4 to TRBJ2-7; D not resolved. V was cut by 9 bases and J by 2 bases, with 11 bases left in between. CDR3 length: 12 residues. CDR3 sequence: CASLGETYEQYF. The CDR3 DNA is TGTGCCAGTCTTGGGGAAACCTACGAGCAGTACTTC.

This clonotype was detected many times. The chain joins TRBV20-1 to TRBJ1-1; 8 positions agree with TRBD1. Trimming took 6 bases from V and 3 from J; bases not matched to a gene: 3. There are 12 residues in the CDR3. Germline-derived CDR1 and CDR2 are DFQATT and SNEGSKA (reference sequence). CDR3 region: CSAPTGDTEAFF. CDR3 DNA sequence: TGCAGTGCGCCGACAGGGGACACTGAAGCTTTCTTT.

This clonotype was counted a few times. The chain has TRBV6-2 or TRBV6-3 and TRBJ2-2; D possibly corresponds to TRBD1 (6 bases). V shed 6 bases and J shed 1 base, with 9 bases lying between them. Per germline, CDR1 MNHEY and CDR2 SVGEGT. The CDR3 length is 14 residues. CDR3: CASRTGLNTGELFF. CDR3 nucleotides: TGTGCCAGCAGGACAGGCCTGAACACCGGGGAGCTGTTTTTT.

This clonotype was seen a few times. A much larger clone lies one base from this, so it may be a read error. The chain links TRBV18 to TRBJ2-1; 12 positions agree with TRBD2. The CDR3 length is 16 residues. Per germline, CDR1 KGHSH and CDR2 LQKENI. CDR3 region: CASPPRTSGTHNEQFF. In DNA form, the CDR3 reads TGTGCCAGCCCACCACGGACTAGCGGGACCCACAATGAGCAGTTCTTC. The whole variable domain, remainder taken from reference TRBV18 and TRBJ2-1, is NAGVMQNPRHLVRRRGQEARLRCSPMKGHSHVYWYRQLPEEGLKFMVYLQKENIIDESGMPKERFSAEFPKEGPSILRIQQVVRGDSAAYFCASPPRTSGTHNEQFFGPGTRLTVL.

The V gene is TRBV7-9, the J gene TRBJ2-7; D is tentatively TRBD1 or TRBD2 (5 bases each). V lost 4 bases and J lost 3, with 19 bases in between. Germline CDR1 SEHNR, CDR2 FQNEAQ (reference sequence). The CDR3 spans 16 residues. The CDR3 region has the DNA TGTGCCAGCAGCTCAACGGGACCGGCGACTTACTACGAGCAGTACTTC. Encoded protein: CASSSTGPATYYEQYF.

This chain uses TRBV20-1 with TRBJ2-7; 8 nucleotides agree with TRBD2. This CDR3 has 18 amino acids. V dropped 5 bases and J dropped 2; count of bases not matched to a gene: 20. Germline V lookup: CDR1 DFQATT, CDR2 SNEGSKA (reference sequence). This CDR3 reads CSAQLAAGSLSYTYEQYF. The CDR3 DNA sequence: TGCAGTGCTCAACTAGCGGCAGGGAGCTTGAGCTATACCTACGAGCAGTACTTC.

In this sample, this clonotype turned up a few times. The chain employs TRBV3-1 and TRBJ2-1; tentatively, D is TRBD1 or TRBD2 (5 bases each). The germline CDR1 and CDR2 sequences are LGHDT and YNNKEL (reference sequence). The V end was cut by 0 bases, the J end by 7 bases, with 7 bases between. CDR3 size: 13 residues. CDR3 coding DNA: TGTGCCAGCAGCCAAGAAGGGGAGAATGAGCAGTTCTTC. This translates into CASSQEGENEQFF.

This rearrangement joins TRBV19 to TRBJ1-5; TRBD1 might be the D (5 bases). Per germline, CDR1 LNHDA and CDR2 SQIVND (reference sequence). CDR3 size: 15 residues. V lost 6 bases and J 3 bases, leaving 15 bases between the germline ends. CDR3 sequence reads: CASRGTPNNNQPQHF. In DNA form, the CDR3 reads TGTGCCAGTAGGGGGACGCCGAATAACAATCAGCCCCAGCATTTT.

This clonotype was observed at least ten times. This rearrangement joins TRBV3-1 to TRBJ1-3; perhaps TRBD1 as D (6 bases). This CDR3 region has 17 residues. CDR1 LGHDT and CDR2 YNNKEL come from the germline V gene (reference sequence). Between the trimmed V and J ends, which lost 0 bases and 0 bases, there was a span of 12 bases. DNA for the CDR3: TGTGCCAGCAGCCAAGATCCTTGGGACAACTCTGGAAACACCATATATTTT. Amino acid sequence: CASSQDPWDNSGNTIYF.

The gene calls are TRBV4-2 and TRBJ1-2; no firm D call. The V gene's germline CDR1 is LGHNA and CDR2 YNFKEQ. V gave up 0 bases and J gave up 0 bases, with 8 bases separating them. There are 15 residues in the CDR3. The CDR3 bases are TGTGCCAGCAGCCAAGAAGGGAATTCTAACTATGGCTACACCTTC. Translated, it gives CASSQEGNSNYGYTF.

This chain connects TRBV19 to TRBJ2-7; TRBD2 matches at 12 bases. There are 15 residues in the CDR3. Per the germline V gene, CDR1 is LNHDA and CDR2 is SQIVND (reference sequence). Trimming at V came to 3 bases and at J to 5 bases, leaving 5 bases not matched to a gene. CDR3 sequence: CASSILAGGLDEQYF. Here the CDR3 DNA reads TGTGCCAGTAGTATCCTAGCGGGAGGGCTGGACGAGCAGTACTTC.

Only a few counts were recorded for this clonotype. This sequence joins TRBV7-9 and TRBJ1-6, with a weak D call TRBD1 (5 bases). Germline V gene lookup returns CDR1 SEHNR and CDR2 FQNEAQ (reference sequence). V dropped 3 bases and J dropped 11 bases, with 8 bases sitting between them. The CDR3 has 12 amino acids. The CDR3 spells CASSLGEPPLHF. CDR3 bases: TGTGCCAGCAGCTTGGGGGAGCCACCCCTCCACTTT.

This clonotype has just a few counts. The gene calls are TRBV11-2 and TRBJ2-1; 10 bases map to TRBD2. Looked up from germline, CDR1 is SGHAT and CDR2 is FQNNGV. Trimming at V came to 6 bases and at J to 5 bases, leaving 13 bases not matched to a gene. This CDR3 has 17 amino acids. In nucleotides, the CDR3 is TGTGCCAGCAGTTCAATACGGACTAGCGGAGGGAACAATGAGCAGTTCTTC. Protein: CASSSIRTSGGNNEQFF.

This clonotype has a count of ten or more. This chain links TRBV6-2 or TRBV6-3 with TRBJ2-1; the D is unclear. The length of the CDR3 is 13 residues. CDR1 and CDR2 from the germline V gene are MNHEY and SVGEGT. Trimming stripped 8 bases from V and 1 base from J, with 9 bases between. CDR3 residues: CASQQQSYNEQFF. CDR3 nucleotide sequence: TGTGCCAGCCAACAACAGTCCTACAATGAGCAGTTCTTC.

This clonotype was detected many times. V and J are TRBV2 and TRBJ1-6; maybe TRBD1 (6 bases). The CDR3 totals 14 residues. V lost 4 bases to trimming and J lost 7 bases, with 11 bases between them. In germline, CDR1 is SNHLY, CDR2 FYNNEI. CDR3 sequence reads: CASSVNRDNSPLHF. Here the CDR3 DNA reads TGTGCCAGCAGTGTAAACAGGGACAATTCACCCCTCCACTTT.

This clonotype was observed at least ten times. The chain is built from TRBV4-2 and TRBJ2-1, with a tentative D call TRBD2 (5 bases). Trimming took 4 bases from V and 5 from J, leaving 15 bases between them. This CDR3 has 15 amino acids. Germline loops: CDR1 LGHNA, CDR2 YNFKEQ. In DNA, the CDR3 is TGTGCCAGCAGCCCCCGACTATCCCAAAACAATGAGCAGTTCTTC. As protein: CASSPRLSQNNEQFF.

This clonotype was detected many times. J is TRBJ2-7 and V is TRBV11-2; unclear D gene. In germline, CDR1 is SGHAT, CDR2 FQNNGV. V was pared by 1 base and J by 3 bases, with 16 bases between. CDR3 length: 16 amino acids. CDR3 in DNA: TGTGCCAGCAGCTTAGTCGGGCGACTCTTTAACTACGAGCAGTACTTC. It yields the protein CASSLVGRLFNYEQYF.

The chain employs TRBV20-1 and TRBJ2-7; D is uncertain. The CDR3 spans 13 residues. The germline V gene has CDR1 DFQATT and CDR2 SNEGSKA (reference sequence). V was pared by 6 bases and J by 2 bases, with 14 bases between. CDR3 DNA sequence: TGCAGTGCCAACCCAAATTCTACCTACGAGCAGTACTTC. It codes for CSANPNSTYEQYF.

At least ten counts were recorded for this clonotype. J is TRBJ1-5 and V is TRBV12-3 or TRBV12-4; the D is unclear. The CDR3 loop spans 15 amino acids. V dropped 3 bases and J dropped 2 bases, with 11 bases sitting between them. The CDR3 here is CASSFTIGGNQPQHF. The CDR3 region has the DNA TGTGCCAGCAGTTTTACGATTGGAGGCAATCAGCCCCAGCATTTT.